Listed below are T cell receptor beta chains from one sample, sequenced in a study of identical twins. TCRdb recomputed calls from the 5' RACE reads with MiXCR, one row per CDR3 protein. The table lists hundreds of thousands of distinct CDR3 sequences, over 15% of them singletons, with around 13% in the top ten. In addition, the sample was reused for a study of T cells expressing NK-cell markers.

The sequencing sample was made of PBMCs. Receptors were obtained from a woman aged 18-35 years in good health. CDR3s include the opening cysteine and the closing phenylalanine or tryptophan. A D gene is named only where the DNA matches it firmly. Part of the rows lack a size; the others show once, few, many or a class for expanded clones.

>TRBV20-1|TRBJ2-1|TRBD1|few
TGCAGTGCTTTCGACAGGGAAAGTGGCAATGAGCAGTTCTTC
CSAFDRESGNEQFF
>TRBV7-9|TRBJ1-1|-|-
TGTGCCAGCAGCTTAGCCCAGGGCGAGAACACTGAAGCTTTCTTT
CASSLAQGENTEAFF
>TRBV7-9|TRBJ1-5|-|-
TGTGCCAGCAGCTCCACGGGGGCTCGGAGCAATCAGCCCCAGCATTTT
CASSSTGARSNQPQHF
>TRBV6-1|TRBJ1-3|TRBD1|-
TGTGCCAGTGAAGGGACAGGGTTCGGCTCTGGAAACACCATATATTTT
CASEGTGFGSGNTIYF
>TRBV20-1|TRBJ1-2|-|-
TGCAGTGCTAACCATCAGCGTAAACTTAACTATGGCTACACCTTC
CSANHQRKLNYGYTF
>TRBV6-1|TRBJ1-2|-|-
TGTGCCAGCAGTGAAGAGGTGCGGGGCTATGGCTACACCTTC
CASSEEVRGYGYTF
>TRBV6-2/TRBV6-3|TRBJ1-2|-|few
TGTGCCAGCAGTTACACAGCTAACTATGGCTACACCTTC
CASSYTANYGYTF
>TRBV5-1|TRBJ2-7|-|few
TGCGCCAGCAGCTTCTTAGTACGGGGGAAATACGAGCAGTACTTC
CASSFLVRGKYEQYF
>TRBV5-1|TRBJ2-1|-|few
TGCGCCAGCAGCTTGAGGGCTAGCCACGCCAATGAGCAGTTCTTC
CASSLRASHANEQFF
>TRBV29-1|TRBJ1-6|-|-
TGCAGCGTCGCCGGGAAAGTTGGCTCACCCCTCCACTTT
CSVAGKVGSPLHF
>TRBV20-1|TRBJ1-4|-|-
TGCAGTGCTAACTTGCAGCAGAATGAAAAACTGTTTTTT
CSANLQQNEKLFF
>TRBV5-6|TRBJ2-5|TRBD2|-
TGTGCCAGCAGCCCGGGACTAGTACAGAAGACCCAGTACTTC
CASSPGLVQKTQYF
>TRBV5-1|TRBJ2-1|-|few
TGCGCCAGCAGCTTGGGTCGGCGGGGGCCCTACAATGAGCAGTTCTTC
CASSLGRRGPYNEQFF
>TRBV14|TRBJ2-4|TRBD1|many
TGTGCCAGCAGCTCACACAGGGGGCAAGGGAACATTCAGTACTTC
CASSSHRGQGNIQYF
>TRBV20-1|TRBJ1-2|-|-
TGCAGTGCTACCAGAAAGATCAGAGCGAGCTATGGCTACACCTTC
CSATRKIRASYGYTF
>TRBV20-1|TRBJ2-3|-|-
TGCAGTGCTAGAAGGGCGGGGCAGGTTCCAGATACGCAGTATTTT
CSARRAGQVPDTQYF
>TRBV6-1|TRBJ2-7|-|-
TGTGCCAGCACTACGACTCGGTTGAGGTCCTACGAGCAGTACTTC
CASTTTRLRSYEQYF
>TRBV6-1|TRBJ1-1|-|-
TGTGCCACCACGACCGAATACGGGACCCGAGCTTTCTTT
CATTTEYGTRAFF
>TRBV11-2|TRBJ2-5|TRBD1|-
TGTGCCAGTCAAGGGGGCCATACACAAGAGACCCAGTACTTC
CASQGGHTQETQYF
>TRBV20-1|TRBJ1-2|-|few
TGCAGTGCTAGCCCCCCTTGGAGCCATGATGGCTACACCTTC
CSASPPWSHDGYTF
>TRBV5-1|TRBJ2-1|TRBD2|few
TGCGCCAGCAGCCCGGGACTAGTGGGTTACAATGAGCAGTTCTTC
CASSPGLVGYNEQFF
>TRBV5-1|TRBJ2-1|TRBD1|-
TGCGCCAGCAGCCCCTTGGGGACAGGGGGCCTTGGTGAGCAGTTCTTC
CASSPLGTGGLGEQFF
>TRBV20-1|TRBJ2-3|-|-
TGCAGTGCTAGACCGGGAGCTAGGGGGGTAGATACGCAGTATTTT
CSARPGARGVDTQYF
>TRBV20-1|TRBJ2-5|TRBD1|many
TGCAGCGCCAGGGGACAGCAAGAGACCCAGTACTTC
CSARGQQETQYF
>TRBV9|TRBJ1-2|TRBD1|few
TGTGCCAGCAGCGGACAGACAGGGCGATCGGGATATGGCTACACCTTC
CASSGQTGRSGYGYTF
>TRBV21-1|TRBJ2-5|-|many
TGTGCCAGCAACCCTAGGCTACCAACTCCAGAGACCCAGTACTTC
CASNPRLPTPETQYF
>TRBV10-3|TRBJ2-3|-|-
TGTGCCATCAGTGAGTCGGAGTACACAGATACGCAGTATTTT
CAISESEYTDTQYF
>TRBV29-1|TRBJ1-2|TRBD1|once
TGCAGCGTTGCGGGACAGGGGATGGTCTATGGCTACACCTTC
CSVAGQGMVYGYTF